Presented here are 3 T cell receptor beta chains from one specimen sequenced in a study of shared clonotypes between healthy human individuals (dated by TCRdb to the early 2020s). The receptor library was made with the immunoSEQ multiplex PCR assay. TCRdb's version of the immuneACCESS table is confined to in-frame rearrangements and falls short of the full clone set. An unresolved V gene accounts for under half of the shortfall where checked; the remainder is of unknown origin. The sample table contains around 720,000 clones; only one count was recorded for 73% of them. Of the sample, about 1.8% is held by the ten largest clones. Specimen: memory CD4+ T cells sorted from blood. The sample's cell subset or site, from its label and the paper: CD45RA-negative fraction. The receptor source for this set is a woman in her twenties or thirties in good health.

CDR3 sequence (DNA): TGTGCCACCAGGTCGGGGGAGCGGGAGACCCAGTACTTC. The encoded protein is CATRSGERETQYF. This chain joins TRBV28 and TRBJ2-5; D perhaps matches TRBD2 (6 bases). V was cut by 10 bases and J by 5 bases, with 17 bases left in between. Germline CDR1 MDHEN, CDR2 SYDVKM. CDR3 length: 13 amino acids.

The gene calls are TRBV9 and TRBJ2-3; TRBD2 is a possible D gene (5 bases). V lost 0 bases and J lost 0, with 14 bases in between. Germline loops: CDR1 SGDLS, CDR2 YYNGEE. This CDR3 has 17 residues. CDR3 protein: CASSVGGSGGSTDTQYF. CDR3 nucleotide sequence: TGTGCCAGCAGCGTAGGCGGGTCGGGCGGTAGCACAGATACGCAGTATTTT.

CDR3 sequence: CASSLRATDTGELFF. In DNA form, the CDR3 reads TGTGCCAGCAGTTTGAGGGCTACCGACACCGGGGAGCTGTTTTTT. V is TRBV28 and J is TRBJ2-2; D is possibly TRBD2 (5 bases). CDR1 and CDR2 from the germline V gene are MDHEN and SYDVKM. With 3 bases removed from V and 3 bases from J, the gap between germline ends came to 11 bases. The CDR3 has 15 residues.